This section outlines one T cell receptor beta chain sequence together with its context. 60 Vbeta and 13 Jbeta primers were used in PCR. The method was immunoSEQ multiplex PCR; TCRdb's version includes in-frame clones alone and lacks a portion of them. The table records more than 95,000 clones, roughly 70% of them present only once. The data stem from a study of cytomegalovirus exposure and HLA in healthy donors. J gave up 2 bases and V 5 bases, and 12 bases lay outside the gene matches. CDR1 is LNHDA, CDR2 SQIVND, per germline (reference sequence). CDR3 length: 19 residues. The chain recombines TRBV19 with TRBJ2-6, with TRBD1 identical over 10 bases. The source is a woman aged 45-65 years in good health and CMV-seropositive. Sequencing used PBMCs. The CDR3 protein is CASSVFWTGGIPGANVLTF. CDR3 in DNA: TGTGCCAGTAGTGTTTTCTGGACAGGGGGTATCCCTGGGGCCAACGTCCTGACTTTC. The variable domain in full, with the rest retrieved from reference TRBV19 and TRBJ2-6, is DGGITQSPKYLFRKEGQNVTLSCEQNLNHDAMYWYRQDPGQGLRLIYYSQIVNDFQKGDIAEGYSVSREKKESFPLTVTSAQKNPTAFYLCASSVFWTGGIPGANVLTFGAGSRLTVL.